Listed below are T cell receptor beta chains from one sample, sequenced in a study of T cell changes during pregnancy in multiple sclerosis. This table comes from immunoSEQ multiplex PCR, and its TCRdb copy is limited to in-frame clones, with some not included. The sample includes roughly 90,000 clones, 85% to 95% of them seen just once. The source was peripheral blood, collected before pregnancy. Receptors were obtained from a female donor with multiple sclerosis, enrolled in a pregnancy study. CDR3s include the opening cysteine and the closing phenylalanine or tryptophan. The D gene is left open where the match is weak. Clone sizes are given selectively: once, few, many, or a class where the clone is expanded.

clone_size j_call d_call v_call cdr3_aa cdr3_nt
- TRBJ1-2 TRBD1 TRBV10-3 CAISETGGQGVNDYGYTF TGTGCCATCAGTGAAACGGGCGGACAGGGGGTAAACGACTATGGCTACACCTTC
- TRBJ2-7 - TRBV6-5 CASSSQTLSSYEQYF TGTGCCAGCAGTTCCCAGACACTCAGCTCCTACGAGCAGTACTTC
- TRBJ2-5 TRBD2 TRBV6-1 CASSEWGLAGKETQYF TGTGCCAGCAGTGAATGGGGACTAGCGGGTAAGGAGACCCAGTACTTC
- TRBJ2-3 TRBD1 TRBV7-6 CASSARRDRHTDTQYF TGTGCCAGCAGCGCGAGGCGGGACAGGCACACAGATACGCAGTATTTT
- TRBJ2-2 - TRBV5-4 CASSSSNTGELFF TGTGCCAGCAGCTCTTCGAACACCGGGGAGCTGTTTTTT
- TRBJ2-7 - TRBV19 CASSIGGTYEQYF TGTGCCAGTAGTATTGGGGGCACCTACGAGCAGTACTTC
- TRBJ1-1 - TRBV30 CAWSVRGGGNTEAFF TGTGCCTGGAGTGTACGGGGGGGTGGGAACACTGAAGCTTTCTTT
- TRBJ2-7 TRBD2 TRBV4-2 CASSQEASGGRNEQYF TGTGCCAGCAGCCAAGAGGCTAGCGGGGGGAGGAACGAGCAGTACTTC
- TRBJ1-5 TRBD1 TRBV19 CASSIDPDRGQKYQPQHF TGTGCCAGTAGTATAGATCCTGACAGGGGGCAAAAATATCAGCCCCAGCATTTT
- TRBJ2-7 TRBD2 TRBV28 CASSSSSGLSYEQYF TGTGCCAGCAGTTCCTCTAGCGGTCTCTCCTACGAGCAGTACTTC
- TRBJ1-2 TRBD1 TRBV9 CASQKLTGGLGYTF TGTGCCAGCCAAAAGCTGACAGGGGGCTTAGGCTACACCTTC
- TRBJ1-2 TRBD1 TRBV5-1 CASREQGTATRYTF TGCGCCAGCAGGGAACAGGGGACTGCCACACGCTACACCTTC
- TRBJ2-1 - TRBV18 CASSPGRQAEQFF TGTGCCAGCTCACCGGGGAGACAGGCCGAGCAGTTCTTC
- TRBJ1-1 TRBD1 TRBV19 CASSRQGGNTEAFF TGTGCCAGTAGTCGACAGGGCGGGAACACTGAAGCTTTCTTT
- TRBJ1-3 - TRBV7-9 CASSFTGTSGNTIYF TGTGCCAGCAGCTTCACAGGGACCTCTGGAAACACCATATATTTT
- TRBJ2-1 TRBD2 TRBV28 CASSSGTSGKDEQFF TGTGCCAGCAGCTCCGGGACTAGCGGGAAAGATGAGCAGTTCTTC
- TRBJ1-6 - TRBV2 CASSWTVSYNSPLHF TGTGCCAGCAGTTGGACAGTGTCCTATAATTCACCCCTCCACTTT
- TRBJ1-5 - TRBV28 CASSLRGYSNQPQHF TGTGCCAGCAGTCTCCGGGGGTATAGCAATCAGCCCCAGCATTTT
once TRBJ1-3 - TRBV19 CASRQTEHLGNTIYF TGTGCCAGTAGACAAACAGAGCACCTGGGAAACACCATATATTTT
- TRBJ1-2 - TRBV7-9 CASSFLDYGYTF TGTGCCAGCAGCTTTCTCGACTATGGCTACACCTTC
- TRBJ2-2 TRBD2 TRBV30 CAWSVGVAGGTGELFF TGTGCCTGGAGTGTAGGTGTAGCGGGGGGTACCGGGGAGCTGTTTTTT
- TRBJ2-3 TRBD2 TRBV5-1 CASSLVLAGLDTQYF TGCGCCAGCAGCTTGGTACTAGCGGGGTTAGATACGCAGTATTTT
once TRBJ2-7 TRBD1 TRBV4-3 CASSQCRDRVDEQYF TGCGCCAGCAGCCAGTGCCGGGACAGGGTCGACGAGCAGTACTTC
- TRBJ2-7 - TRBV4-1 CASSPEVTRPYEQYF TGCGCCAGCAGCCCGGAGGTCACACGGCCTTACGAGCAGTACTTC
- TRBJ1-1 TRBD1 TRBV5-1 CASRWDRGNTEAFF TGCGCCAGCAGATGGGACAGGGGGAACACTGAAGCTTTCTTT
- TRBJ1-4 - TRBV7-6 CASSPTTGSMVKLFF TGTGCCAGCAGCCCTACGACAGGATCGATGGTAAAACTGTTTTTT
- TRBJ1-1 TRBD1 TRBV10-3 CAIRSGQGDNTEAFF TGTGCCATCAGATCGGGACAGGGAGATAACACTGAAGCTTTCTTT
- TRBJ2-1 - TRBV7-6 CASGPFRNEQFF TGTGCCAGCGGGCCGTTCCGGAATGAGCAGTTCTTC
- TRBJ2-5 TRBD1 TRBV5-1 CASSTLSGTGYSETQYF TGCGCCAGCAGCACCCTATCTGGGACAGGGTATTCGGAGACCCAGTACTTC
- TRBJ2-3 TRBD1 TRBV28 CASRPGTGWDTQYF TGTGCCAGCAGACCGGGGACAGGGTGGGATACGCAGTATTTT
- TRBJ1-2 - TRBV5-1 CASSDAGTPNYGYTF TGCGCCAGCAGCGACGCCGGGACACCTAACTATGGCTACACCTTC
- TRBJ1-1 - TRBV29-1 CSVQQGRAEAFF TGCAGCGTCCAACAGGGAAGGGCTGAAGCTTTCTTT
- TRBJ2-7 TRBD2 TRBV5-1 CASSLEAGGRSSYEQYF TGCGCCAGCAGCTTGGAAGCGGGGGGCCGAAGCTCCTACGAGCAGTACTTC
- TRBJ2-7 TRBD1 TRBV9 CASSVETGAGNEQYF TGTGCCAGCAGCGTAGAAACAGGGGCCGGCAACGAGCAGTACTTC
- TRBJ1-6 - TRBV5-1 CASSADVGDYNSPLHF TGCGCCAGCAGCGCGGATGTAGGAGACTATAATTCACCCCTCCACTTT
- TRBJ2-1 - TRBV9 CASSLGGGDLKQFF TGTGCCAGCAGCCTTGGGGGGGGCGACCTCAAGCAGTTCTTC
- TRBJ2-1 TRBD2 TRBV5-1 CASSLAGTSGMNEQFF TGCGCCAGCAGCTTGGCCGGGACTAGCGGGATGAATGAGCAGTTCTTC
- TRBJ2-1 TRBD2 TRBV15 CATSRTSDYNEQFF TGTGCCACCAGCAGGACTAGCGACTACAATGAGCAGTTCTTC
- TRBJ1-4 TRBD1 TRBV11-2 CASSSLGGLQTNEKLFF TGTGCCAGCAGTTCCCTAGGGGGCCTACAGACTAATGAAAAACTGTTTTTT
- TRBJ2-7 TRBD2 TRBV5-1 CASSSELAGGPYEQYF TGCGCCAGCAGCTCCGAACTAGCGGGAGGGCCCTACGAGCAGTACTTC
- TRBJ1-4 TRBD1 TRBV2 CASDREATNEKLFF TGTGCCAGCGACAGGGAAGCAACTAATGAAAAACTGTTTTTT
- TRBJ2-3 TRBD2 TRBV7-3 CASSFSGSRIDTQYF TGTGCCAGCAGCTTTAGCGGGAGTAGGATAGATACGCAGTATTTT
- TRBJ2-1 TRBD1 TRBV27 CASSLEGTEKQFF TGTGCCAGCAGTTTAGAAGGGACAGAAAAGCAGTTCTTC
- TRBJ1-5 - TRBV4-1 CASSQEGGTIGQPQHF TGCGCCAGCAGCCAAGAAGGCGGGACGATCGGCCAGCCCCAGCATTTT
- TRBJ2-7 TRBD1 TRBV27 CASNKGAHEQYF TGTGCCAGCAATAAGGGGGCCCACGAGCAGTACTTC
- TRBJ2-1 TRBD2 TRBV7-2 CASSLVRLAVYNEQFF TGTGCCAGCAGCTTAGTTCGGCTAGCGGTCTACAATGAGCAGTTCTTC
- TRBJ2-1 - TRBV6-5 CASSYSEGTYNEQFF TGTGCCAGCAGTTACTCGGAGGGGACGTACAATGAGCAGTTCTTC
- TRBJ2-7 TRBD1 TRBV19 CASSRQGSSYEQYF TGTGCCAGTAGTAGACAGGGGAGCTCCTACGAGCAGTACTTC
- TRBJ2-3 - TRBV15 CATSMIVRGTTTDTQYF TGTGCCACCAGCATGATAGTGAGGGGGACTACCACAGATACGCAGTATTTT
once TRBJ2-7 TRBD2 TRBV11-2 CASSPTSGSSYEQYF TGTGCCAGCAGCCCAACTAGCGGGAGCTCCTACGAGCAGTACTTC
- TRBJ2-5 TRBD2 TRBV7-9 CASSPRSSGGKTQYF TGTGCCAGCAGCCCCCGGAGTAGCGGGGGGAAGACCCAGTACTTC
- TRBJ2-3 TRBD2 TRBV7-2 CASSSSGRAIADTQYF TGTGCCAGCAGCTCCAGCGGGAGGGCCATTGCAGATACGCAGTATTTT
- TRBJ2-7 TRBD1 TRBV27 CASSFRVGQGGSYEQYF TGTGCCAGCAGTTTTCGGGTAGGACAGGGCGGGTCCTACGAGCAGTACTTC
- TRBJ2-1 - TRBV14 CASSPFLEGEQFF TGTGCCAGCAGCCCCTTCCTGGAGGGCGAGCAGTTCTTC